This T cell receptor beta chain was observed in a study of CD8+ T cells in alopecia areata (dated by TCRdb to about 2018). Context from the whole study: The study used high-throughput TCRbeta sequencing to examine T cell clonal expansion in alopecia areata, in both the C3H/HeJ mouse model and human patients. The RNA source kit depended on sample type: the PAXgene miRNA kit for fixed scalp, the miRNeasy kit for PBMCs, and the RNeasy kit for mouse skin. Scalp clonality was compared across normal scalp (n=4), patchy alopecia areata scalp (n=8), and alopecia totalis/universalis scalp (n=8). TCRbeta CDR3 regions were amplified by immunoSEQ multiplex PCR using 35 Vbeta forward and 13 Jbeta reverse primers. Human TCRbeta sequencing covered scalp tissue and sorted CD4+ and CD8+ peripheral blood T cells from patchy and totalis/universalis alopecia areata patients and healthy controls.

PBMCs were separated by density centrifugation and stained for CD3, CD4 and CD8, after which CD4+ and CD8+ T cells were sorted on a FACSAria. Scalp biopsies and blood samples were provided by unaffected controls. Libraries were made using the immunoSEQ multiplex PCR assay. To provide template for TCR sequencing, every sample had RNA extracted and reverse transcribed into cDNA. First-strand cDNA was synthesized using SuperScript III with a 2:1 mix of oligo-dT and random hexamers. A synthetic immune receptor repertoire was used to measure amplification bias, and any remaining bias was corrected computationally. Per the authors' processing: Raw reads were preprocessed for error removal, and CDR3 was defined according to IMGT conventions as running from the conserved cysteine to phenylalanine. To get clonality, Shannon entropy was normalized by log2 of the number of productive unique TCRs and the result was subtracted from 1. Whether scalp clones were CD4 or CD8 was inferred by matching scalp TCRbeta sequences against CD4 and CD8 repertoires sorted from blood. The table was pulled from immuneACCESS by TCRdb, which kept in-frame rearrangements only. Such tables lose some clones; where checked, under half of the loss comes from unresolved V genes, and the rest has no known cause. That table gives V, J and clone size, and the DNA gave D and trimming. This sample gives 150,000 to 200,000 clones in total; 50% to 60% of them show up just once. Clones ranked in the top ten supply under 5.5% of the sample.

CDR1 and CDR2 were assigned from the germline V gene as MNHEY and SVGAGI. There are 14 amino acids in the CDR3, from cysteine to phenylalanine inclusive. Just the 42-base CDR3 DNA is kept, in frame starting at base 1. Ends trimmed: V by 6 bases, J by 2 bases; bases unmatched to a gene: 4. About this clone itself: No antigen is known for it. No much larger clone exists at a distance of one base, and base qualities are not known.

What the research found in general, with its limitations: Lesional scalp, especially in alopecia totalis/universalis, showed higher clonality and more expanded CD8+ clones than normal scalp, suggesting antigenic drive. Unlike mouse skin, which is dominated by gammadelta T cells, normal human skin has resident alphabeta T cells that are also sequenced, and this complicates analysis of the scalp TCR repertoire. Shared TCR sequences between patients were less evident than in mice, which may be partly attributable to HLA diversity in the patient population.

The receptor comes from a human donor in good health. Recombination connected TRBV6-5 to TRBJ1-2, with 9 middle bases fitting TRBD1. The sample comprised CD4+ T cells sorted from blood. The nucleotides are TGTGCCAGCAGGGGGACAGGGAGGAACTATGGCTACACCTTC. The encoded protein is CASRGTGRNYGYTF.